This is a list of T cell receptor beta chains from one sample in a study of OX40 agonist ivuxolimab in advanced cancers. Some clones are missing from TCRdb's copy, which holds only in-frame ones; the method was immunoSEQ multiplex PCR. The sample has 55,000 to 80,000 clones, more than 70% seen once; the top ten hold approximately 0.27%. The specimen comprised CD4+ or CD8+ T cells sorted from blood, sampled in a trial of the OX40 agonist ivuxolimab. The receptors stem from an adult with an advanced solid tumor such as melanoma, head and neck, liver or kidney cancer. Both conserved end residues are part of each CDR3. A D gene is named only where the DNA matches it firmly. Expanded clones are given a class, and other clones once, few, many or no size at all.

j_gene: TRBJ1-1; abundance: NA; v_gene: TRBV7-6; d_gene: TRBD1; CDR3nt: TGTGCCAGCAGCCGGGACAGGAACACTGAAGCTTTCTTT; CDR3aa: CASSRDRNTEAFF
j_gene: TRBJ1-2; abundance: NA; v_gene: TRBV6-5; d_gene: TRBD1; CDR3nt: TGTGCCAGCAAGACTAGGACAGGGACTAACTATGGCTACACCTTC; CDR3aa: CASKTRTGTNYGYTF
j_gene: TRBJ2-5; abundance: NA; v_gene: TRBV20-1; d_gene: NA; CDR3nt: TGCAGTGCTATGGACCAAGAGACCCAGTACTTC; CDR3aa: CSAMDQETQYF
j_gene: TRBJ2-1; abundance: once; v_gene: TRBV7-2; d_gene: NA; CDR3nt: TGTGCCAGCGGAAATAGGAATGAGCAGTTCTTC; CDR3aa: CASGNRNEQFF
j_gene: TRBJ2-5; abundance: NA; v_gene: TRBV27; d_gene: NA; CDR3nt: TGTGCCACAAGGATGGGGGTCGGAGAGACCCAGTACTTC; CDR3aa: CATRMGVGETQYF
j_gene: TRBJ2-2; abundance: NA; v_gene: TRBV18; d_gene: NA; CDR3nt: TGTGCCAGCTCGGCTCACGGGGAGCTGTTTTTT; CDR3aa: CASSAHGELFF
j_gene: TRBJ2-1; abundance: NA; v_gene: TRBV6-1; d_gene: NA; CDR3nt: TGTGCCAGCAGTGTGGCGGGGGCTATCAATGAGCAGTTCTTC; CDR3aa: CASSVAGAINEQFF
j_gene: TRBJ1-4; abundance: NA; v_gene: TRBV4-1; d_gene: NA; CDR3nt: TGCGCCAGCAGCCTTTCATCGGGGACTGAAAAACTGTTTTTT; CDR3aa: CASSLSSGTEKLFF
j_gene: TRBJ2-3; abundance: NA; v_gene: TRBV5-6; d_gene: NA; CDR3nt: TGTGCCAGTACTATGGGAACCGATACGCAGTATTTT; CDR3aa: CASTMGTDTQYF
j_gene: TRBJ2-5; abundance: NA; v_gene: TRBV7-8; d_gene: TRBD2; CDR3nt: TGTGCCAGCAGCTTATTTTCGCTAGCGGGGATGGTTGGAGAGACCCAGTACTTC; CDR3aa: CASSLFSLAGMVGETQYF
j_gene: TRBJ1-5; abundance: NA; v_gene: TRBV11-3; d_gene: NA; CDR3nt: TGTGCCTGCGAAGGCAGCAATCAGCCCCAGCATTTT; CDR3aa: CACEGSNQPQHF
j_gene: TRBJ2-7; abundance: NA; v_gene: TRBV7-8; d_gene: NA; CDR3nt: TGTGCCAGCAGCTTAAGGGACAACGGGGAGCAGTACTTC; CDR3aa: CASSLRDNGEQYF
j_gene: TRBJ2-6; abundance: once; v_gene: TRBV27; d_gene: NA; CDR3nt: TGTGCCAGCAGTTCCCGGGGAGGGGCCAACGTCCTGACTTTC; CDR3aa: CASSSRGGANVLTF
j_gene: TRBJ2-7; abundance: NA; v_gene: TRBV6-5; d_gene: TRBD1; CDR3nt: TGTGCCAGCCGCCTAGACAGGGGCCACGAGCAGTACTTC; CDR3aa: CASRLDRGHEQYF
j_gene: TRBJ1-1; abundance: NA; v_gene: TRBV6-1; d_gene: TRBD1; CDR3nt: TGTGCCAGCAGGGCCACAGGGGGGGTGAACACTGAAGCTTTCTTT; CDR3aa: CASRATGGVNTEAFF
j_gene: TRBJ2-5; abundance: NA; v_gene: TRBV29-1; d_gene: TRBD1; CDR3nt: TGCAGCGTCGGACAGGGGGCAGTTGGCGAGACCCAGTACTTC; CDR3aa: CSVGQGAVGETQYF
j_gene: TRBJ2-5; abundance: NA; v_gene: TRBV14; d_gene: NA; CDR3nt: TGTGCCAGCAACCGGGACATTAGCCAAGAGACCCAGTACTTC; CDR3aa: CASNRDISQETQYF
j_gene: TRBJ2-1; abundance: NA; v_gene: TRBV27; d_gene: NA; CDR3nt: TGTGCCAGCAGTATGACTTGGGGCGGGACTCTCCACAATGAGCAGTTCTTC; CDR3aa: CASSMTWGGTLHNEQFF
j_gene: TRBJ1-5; abundance: NA; v_gene: TRBV7-9; d_gene: NA; CDR3nt: TGTGCCAGCAGCTTAGTTGATACGATTCAGCCCCAGCATTTT; CDR3aa: CASSLVDTIQPQHF
j_gene: TRBJ1-5; abundance: NA; v_gene: TRBV4-1; d_gene: NA; CDR3nt: TGCGCCAGCAGCCGAGGGACTGATCAGCCCCAGCATTTT; CDR3aa: CASSRGTDQPQHF
j_gene: TRBJ1-3; abundance: NA; v_gene: TRBV28; d_gene: NA; CDR3nt: TGTGCCAGCCAACGATTACAATGGGGGGCCGACTCTGGAAACACCATATATTTT; CDR3aa: CASQRLQWGADSGNTIYF
j_gene: TRBJ2-7; abundance: NA; v_gene: TRBV5-1; d_gene: NA; CDR3nt: TGCGCCAGCAGCGGGGAAACCTACGAGCAGTACTTC; CDR3aa: CASSGETYEQYF
j_gene: TRBJ2-3; abundance: NA; v_gene: TRBV9; d_gene: NA; CDR3nt: TGTGCCAGCAGCGTAGGACAGCCAGATACGCAGTATTTT; CDR3aa: CASSVGQPDTQYF
j_gene: TRBJ2-5; abundance: NA; v_gene: TRBV11-1; d_gene: TRBD1; CDR3nt: TGTGCCAGCAGCTCCGGACAGGGGTGGAGGGAGACCCAGTACTTC; CDR3aa: CASSSGQGWRETQYF
j_gene: TRBJ1-4; abundance: NA; v_gene: TRBV19; d_gene: NA; CDR3nt: TGTGCCAGTAGTATAGGAGCGGGGTTGCTGCGAGAAAAACTGTTTTTT; CDR3aa: CASSIGAGLLREKLFF
j_gene: TRBJ2-5; abundance: NA; v_gene: TRBV9; d_gene: TRBD1; CDR3nt: TGTGCCAGCAGCGCCTCAGGGGGTTCGGAGACCCAGTACTTC; CDR3aa: CASSASGGSETQYF
j_gene: TRBJ2-1; abundance: NA; v_gene: TRBV15; d_gene: NA; CDR3nt: TGTGCCACCAGCATAGGGGGAGTGCAGGGCAATGAGCAGTTCTTC; CDR3aa: CATSIGGVQGNEQFF
j_gene: TRBJ2-1; abundance: NA; v_gene: TRBV7-2; d_gene: TRBD2; CDR3nt: TGTGCCAGCAGCTTATTAGCGGGAGTTCGGAATGAGCAGTTCTTC; CDR3aa: CASSLLAGVRNEQFF
j_gene: TRBJ1-2; abundance: NA; v_gene: TRBV7-9; d_gene: TRBD1; CDR3nt: TGTGCCAGCAGCCAGATCGGGACAGGCCTTAACTATGGCTACACCTTC; CDR3aa: CASSQIGTGLNYGYTF